The 25 T cell receptor beta chains given below trace back to one sample, sequenced in a study of blood T cell repertoires in COVID-19. Sequencing used immunoSEQ multiplex PCR; TCRdb keeps in-frame clones, though not all of them. The sample consists of about 310,000 clones, roughly 89% of them appearing once. Sequences were obtained from PBMCs or T cells enriched from blood (not recorded which). These receptor sequences come from a woman aged 18-29 years who had recovered from COVID-19.

The genes are TRBV7-2 and TRBJ1-2, with TRBD1 as a possible D gene (6 bases). Germline lookup yields CDR1 SGHTA and CDR2 FQGNSA. The CDR3 has 13 residues. Trimming took 7 bases from V and 3 from J, leaving 12 bases between them. CDR3 bases: TGTGCCAGCACCCAGGACAGTTACTATGGCTACACCTTC. It codes for CASTQDSYYGYTF. Based on the CDR3 plus reference TRBV7-2 and TRBJ1-2, the full variable domain is GAGVSQSPSNKVTEKGKDVELRCDPISGHTALYWYRQSLGQGLEFLIYFQGNSAPDKSGLPSDRFSAERTGGSVSTLTIQRTQQEDSAVYLCASTQDSYYGYTFGSGTRLTVV.

DNA for the CDR3: TGTGCCAGCAGTCCCAGGGCGGGAGTCGGTCGGACATACAATGAGCAGTTCTTC. It translates to CASSPRAGVGRTYNEQFF. This sequence joins TRBV28 and TRBJ2-1; 7 bases align to TRBD2. Trimming at V came to 5 bases and at J to 4 bases, leaving 17 bases not matched to a gene. This CDR3 has 18 residues. From germline, CDR1 is MDHEN and CDR2 SYDVKM.

As DNA, the CDR3 is TGTGCCAGCCAAAATGCAACTAATGAAAAACTGTTTTTT. Its translation: CASQNATNEKLFF. The rearrangement uses TRBV18 and TRBJ1-4; no clear D gene. The germline gives CDR1 KGHSH, CDR2 LQKENI. V gave up 8 bases and J gave up 0 bases, with 7 bases separating them. The CDR3 totals 13 residues.

The chain uses TRBV5-5 and TRBJ2-5; 10 nucleotides agree with TRBD2. The CDR3 is 17 amino acids. Germline V gives CDR1 SGHKS, CDR2 YYEKEE (reference sequence). After removal of 0 bases from V and 1 base from J, the junction contained 6 bases not matched to a gene. The CDR3 sequence is CASSLARASGGQETQYF. The CDR3 DNA reads as TGTGCCAGCAGCTTGGCCAGGGCTAGCGGGGGCCAAGAGACCCAGTACTTC.

This chain uses TRBV5-4 with TRBJ2-2; 10 bases agree with TRBD2. After removal of 1 base from V and 3 bases from J, the junction contained 15 bases not matched to a gene. Germline lookup yields CDR1 SGHNT and CDR2 YYREEE (reference sequence). The CDR3 is made up of 20 amino acids. The CDR3 DNA reads TGTGCCAGCAGCTTGAGTCGAGCGGGGGGGCTCCTCTCTTACACCGGGGAGCTGTTTTTT. Its protein is CASSLSRAGGLLSYTGELFF.

The chain carries TRBV3-1 (or the pseudogene TRBV3-2) and TRBJ1-1, with D perhaps TRBD1 (6 bases). Germline lookup yields CDR1 LGHDT and CDR2 YNNKEL (reference sequence). V was clipped by 7 bases and J by 11 bases, with 17 bases between them. The CDR3 runs 12 residues. The CDR3, as DNA: TGTGCCAGCACCGAGGGGGGGGCGACGGCTTTCTTT. Protein sequence: CASTEGGATAFF.

V gene TRBV5-1 combines with J gene TRBJ1-4; TRBD1 is a possible D gene (6 bases). The germline V and J ends were trimmed by 6 bases and 8 bases, with 20 bases remaining between them. This CDR3 has 15 amino acids. Per germline, CDR1 SGHRS and CDR2 YFSETQ. The CDR3 coding sequence is TGCGCCAGCAAAGGGGGTGCAGGTATCCCCGAAAAACTGTTTTTT. It codes for CASKGGAGIPEKLFF.

This chain connects TRBV19 to TRBJ1-1; TRBD1 matches 8 bases. Germline assignment: CDR1 LNHDA and CDR2 SQIVND (reference sequence). V shed 10 bases and J 4 bases; nucleotides not matched to a gene: 11. CDR3 length equals 14 residues. The CDR3, as DNA: TGTGCCACAAACGGACAGGGTTTGGGCACTGAAGCTTTCTTT. Translation gives CATNGQGLGTEAFF.

Turning to this clone: The junction differs from germline at one of its ends, possibly a read error. The genes are TRBV2 and TRBJ1-5; D ambiguous. CDR1 is SNHLY, CDR2 FYNNEI, per germline. The CDR3 loop spans 15 amino acids. Here the CDR3 DNA reads TGTGCCAGCAGTGAATCCCTCCATAGCAAGCAGCCCCAGCATTTT. Amino acid sequence: CASSESLHSKQPQHF.

The V and J genes are TRBV9 and TRBJ1-2, with D unresolved. Germline V gives CDR1 SGDLS, CDR2 YYNGEE. The CDR3 consists of 18 residues. The ends were cut back, 0 bases at V and 1 base at J, with 19 bases in the middle. CDR3 sequence: CASSVDSKTQMFNYGYTF. The CDR3 DNA sequence: TGTGCCAGCAGCGTAGACTCGAAGACTCAAATGTTTAACTATGGCTACACCTTC.

The V gene is TRBV28, the J gene TRBJ1-2, with a tentative D call TRBD1 (6 bases). Germline lookup yields CDR1 MDHEN and CDR2 SYDVKM. The CDR3 is made up of 13 amino acids. The germline V and J ends were trimmed by 7 bases and 3 bases, with 12 bases remaining between them. The CDR3 DNA reads as TGTGCCAGCACACCGGGGGGCGACTATGGCTACACCTTC. This encodes CASTPGGDYGYTF.

This chain connects TRBV15 to TRBJ2-7; no clear D gene. Trimming removed 0 bases at V and 7 bases at J, with 10 bases between. This CDR3 contains 13 residues. Germline V gives CDR1 LNHNV, CDR2 YYDKDF (reference sequence). The DNA of the CDR3 is TGTGCCACCAGCAGAGATCCCGCTAGGGAGCAGTACTTC. This translates into CATSRDPAREQYF.

The rearrangement links TRBV7-9 to TRBJ2-3; 9 bases align to TRBD2. Trimming at V came to 1 base and at J to 1 base, leaving 9 bases not matched to a gene. The CDR3 has 18 amino acids. The germline gives CDR1 SEHNR, CDR2 FQNEAQ (reference sequence). The CDR3 sequence is CASSLGSLAGEGTDTQYF. The CDR3, as DNA: TGTGCCAGCAGCTTAGGATCCTTAGCGGGAGAGGGCACAGATACGCAGTATTTT.

The chain employs TRBV5-6 and TRBJ2-1; TRBD2 agrees at 7 bases. The germline gives CDR1 SGHDT, CDR2 YYEEEE. V shed 4 bases, J shed 8 bases, and the junction held 6 bases outside the gene matches. The CDR3 loop spans 13 amino acids. DNA for the CDR3: TGTGCCAGCAGCCCCGGGAGGCGGGATGAGCAGTTCTTC. This encodes CASSPGRRDEQFF.

V gene TRBV18 combines with J gene TRBJ1-6, with 10 bases aligning to TRBD1. J gave up 3 bases and V 6 bases, and 5 bases lay outside the gene matches. The CDR3 sequence is 16 residues long. Germline lookup yields CDR1 KGHSH and CDR2 LQKENI. CDR3 residues: CASSSTGGRYNSPLHF. Here the CDR3 DNA reads TGTGCCAGCTCGTCGACAGGGGGCCGCTATAATTCACCCCTCCACTTT.

This rearrangement joins TRBV7-2 to TRBJ1-5, with TRBD1 identical over 8 bases. V shed 5 bases and J 7 bases; nucleotides not matched to a gene: 7. The CDR3 covers 14 residues. CDR1 is SGHTA, CDR2 FQGNSA, per germline. CDR3 DNA: TGTGCCAGCAGCCGGACAGGGAAAAGCCAGCCCCAGCATTTT. It codes for CASSRTGKSQPQHF.

The DNA for the CDR3 is TGTGCCAGCAGCGGCGGGACAGGGATCTATGGCTACACCTTC. The encoded protein is CASSGGTGIYGYTF. V and J are TRBV7-9 and TRBJ1-2; TRBD1 matches at 9 bases. The CDR3 has 14 amino acids. The germline V gene encodes CDR1 SEHNR and CDR2 FQNEAQ (reference sequence). Trimming at V came to 5 bases and at J to 4 bases, leaving 5 bases not matched to a gene.

The V gene is TRBV19, the J gene TRBJ2-2, with TRBD2 identical over 9 bases. This CDR3 is 16 amino acids long. With V trimmed by 1 base and J by 3 bases, 3 bases remained unmatched. The germline gives CDR1 LNHDA, CDR2 SQIVND (reference sequence). In nucleotides, the CDR3 is TGTGCCAGTAGTATAGGACTAGCGGTTTACACCGGGGAGCTGTTTTTT. Amino acids: CASSIGLAVYTGELFF.

The rearrangement uses TRBV27 and TRBJ1-4, with 7 bases that match TRBD1. V trimming: 3 bases; J trimming: 0 bases; junction bases outside the gene matches: 10. The CDR3 runs 18 residues. Looked up from germline, CDR1 is MNHEY and CDR2 is SMNVEV (reference sequence). CDR3: CASSFIVSGGATNEKLFF. CDR3 DNA sequence: TGTGCCAGCAGTTTTATCGTGTCAGGGGGAGCAACTAATGAAAAACTGTTTTTT.

This chain uses TRBV4-1 with TRBJ1-4, with 7 positions matching TRBD1. The ends lost 0 bases at V and 4 bases at J; junction bases unmatched: 8. CDR1 and CDR2 from the germline V gene are MGHRA and YSYEKL. The CDR3 sequence is 17 residues long. The CDR3 nucleotides are TGCGCCAGCAGCCAAGAACAAACAGGGGACCATAATGAAAAACTGTTTTTT. Residues: CASSQEQTGDHNEKLFF.

V is TRBV18 and J is TRBJ2-7; D not resolved. Between the trimmed V and J ends, which lost 2 bases and 5 bases, there was a span of 13 bases. Germline-derived CDR1 and CDR2 are KGHSH and LQKENI. This CDR3 spans 14 amino acids. CDR3 residues: CASSPIPYSDEQYF. The CDR3 DNA follows: TGTGCCAGCTCACCAATACCGTACTCGGACGAGCAGTACTTC.

This clone has just a few counts. V is TRBV6-5 and J is TRBJ2-7; 9 bases align to TRBD1. Germline trimming cut 5 bases from V and 3 bases from J; bases unmatched to any gene: 5. The length of the CDR3 is 14 residues. Germline loops: CDR1 MNHEY, CDR2 SVGAGI. CDR3 DNA sequence: TGTGCCAGCAGTCTGGACAGGGGTAGCTACGAGCAGTACTTC. It yields the protein CASSLDRGSYEQYF.

The chain recombines TRBV19 with TRBJ2-7, with 8 nucleotides matching TRBD1. The germline V gene encodes CDR1 LNHDA and CDR2 SQIVND (reference sequence). V lost 2 bases, J lost 2 bases, and 2 bases stayed unmatched. This CDR3 is 14 amino acids long. Here the CDR3 DNA reads TGTGCCAGTAGTATAAGACAGGGGCCCTACGAGCAGTACTTC. This gives the protein CASSIRQGPYEQYF.

The chain links TRBV6-1 to TRBJ2-1; 7 bases align to TRBD2. Germline assignment: CDR1 MNHNS and CDR2 SASEGT. The CDR3 extends over 15 amino acids. V was pared by 5 bases and J by 1 base, with 5 bases of the junction left unmatched. Here the CDR3 reads CASSPTSMSYNEQFF. The CDR3 region has the DNA TGTGCCAGCAGTCCGACTAGCATGTCCTACAATGAGCAGTTCTTC.

The chain uses TRBV4-3 and TRBJ1-2; 9 nucleotides align to TRBD1. This CDR3 comprises 16 residues. Germline V CDR1 and CDR2: LGHNA, YSLEER. The trim removed 0 bases at V and 11 bases at J, leaving 13 bases unmatched. CDR3 loop: CASSQDPRGTGLRYTF. In DNA form, the CDR3 reads TGCGCCAGCAGCCAAGATCCAAGGGGGACAGGGCTAAGATACACCTTC.